One and the same sample provided the 19 T cell receptor beta chains below, sequenced in a study of CD8 T cells in ankylosing spondylitis. TCRdb re-called the 5' RACE reads through MiXCR, storing one row per CDR3 protein. The table shows some 250,000 distinct CDR3 sequences, with roughly 25% occurring only once. Specimen: blood, either unsorted or a sorted T cell fraction (not recorded which). Source of these receptors: a male donor with ankylosing spondylitis or in good health (not recorded which).

The V and J genes are TRBV12-3 or TRBV12-4 and TRBJ2-1; perhaps TRBD1 as D (6 bases). Between the trimmed V and J ends, which lost 5 bases and 4 bases, there was a span of 12 bases. The CDR3 length is 14 residues. The CDR3 sequence: CASSLQGRYNEQFF. CDR3 sequence (DNA): TGTGCCAGCAGTCTTCAGGGGCGATACAATGAGCAGTTCTTC.

This clonotype was counted at least ten times. J is TRBJ1-1 and V is TRBV3-1; 7 bases are a match to TRBD1. The ends lost 1 base at V and 5 bases at J; junction bases unmatched: 10. The CDR3 is made up of 16 amino acids. Looked up from germline, CDR1 is LGHDT and CDR2 is YNNKEL (reference sequence). Here the CDR3 reads CASSQGTGIGGTEAFF. In DNA, the CDR3 is TGTGCCAGCAGCCAAGGGACAGGTATTGGTGGGACTGAAGCTTTCTTT.

This clonotype appeared many times. V usage is TRBV5-1 and J usage is TRBJ2-7, with D uncertain. V shed 4 bases and J shed 0 bases, with 8 bases lying between them. CDR1 and CDR2 (germline): SGHRS, YFSETQ. The CDR3 runs 13 residues. The CDR3 DNA reads as TGCGCCAGCAGCCTTGATCCCTCCTACGAGCAGTACTTC. Amino acids: CASSLDPSYEQYF.

With respect to this clonotype: The junction departs from the called germline gene at one end, perhaps through a read error. This rearrangement joins TRBV6-2 or TRBV6-3 to TRBJ2-7; possibly TRBD1 for D (6 bases). The CDR3 spans 13 residues. Germline CDR1 is MNHEY and CDR2 is SVGEGT. The CDR3: CASSNRRTDLAHF. DNA for the CDR3: TGTGCCAGCAGTAACCGACGGACAGATTTGGCGCACTTC.

The table lists this clonotype with a few counts. The chain links TRBV4-2 to TRBJ2-7, with D perhaps being TRBD1 or TRBD2 (5 bases each). The CDR3 spans 14 residues. V lost 1 base to trimming and J lost 2 bases, with 9 bases between them. CDR1 LGHNA and CDR2 YNFKEQ come from the germline V gene. CDR3 residues: CASSQVGAAYEQYF. CDR3 nucleotides: TGTGCCAGCAGCCAAGTCGGGGCGGCCTACGAGCAGTACTTC.

This sequence joins TRBV12-3 or TRBV12-4 and TRBJ2-7; D ambiguous. This CDR3 region has 13 residues. Trimming took off 5 bases at V and 2 bases at J, with 10 bases between the two ends. The DNA for the CDR3 is TGTGCCAGCAGTCTACTGGTGGCCTACGAGCAGTACTTC. This gives the protein CASSLLVAYEQYF.

The V gene is TRBV4-2, the J gene TRBJ2-7, with 15 bases that match TRBD2. The trim removed 4 bases at V and 2 bases at J, leaving 6 bases unmatched. Germline CDR1 reads LGHNA; CDR2 reads YNFKEQ. The CDR3 has 17 residues. CDR3 region: CASSPGTSGGRTYEQYF. DNA for the CDR3: TGTGCCAGCAGCCCCGGGACTAGCGGGGGGCGAACCTACGAGCAGTACTTC.

This clonotype has a handful of counts. The gene calls are TRBV29-1 and TRBJ2-3, with 8 bases aligning to TRBD1. The CDR3 has 11 residues. The germline V gene encodes CDR1 SQVTM and CDR2 ANQGSEA. V was pared by 6 bases and J by 11 bases, with 7 bases of the junction left unmatched. CDR3 amino acids: CSVQTGVEQYF. CDR3 sequence (DNA): TGCAGCGTCCAGACAGGGGTAGAGCAGTATTTT.

The chain recombines TRBV11-2 with TRBJ2-1; D possibly corresponds to TRBD2 (6 bases). CDR3 length equals 14 residues. Germline CDR1 and CDR2: SGHAT and FQNNGV. Trimming took off 2 bases at V and 7 bases at J, with 12 bases between the two ends. The CDR3 region has the DNA TGTGCCAGCAGCTTACTTGGGACTCGGAATGAGCAGTTCTTC. Its protein is CASSLLGTRNEQFF.

In its sample, this clonotype was seen a few times. The chain carries TRBV28 and TRBJ2-1, with D possibly TRBD1 on 6 matching bases. The V end was cut by 3 bases, the J end by 9 bases, with 12 bases between. Per germline, CDR1 MDHEN and CDR2 SYDVKM. The CDR3 sequence is 13 residues long. The CDR3 reads CASSLATGVEQFF. The CDR3, as DNA: TGTGCCAGCAGTTTGGCGACAGGCGTTGAGCAGTTCTTC.

This clonotype was seen many times. The chain is built from TRBV20-1 and TRBJ2-1, with 7 bases that match TRBD2. Germline V gene data show CDR1 as DFQATT and CDR2 as SNEGSKA (reference sequence). After removal of 4 bases from V and 4 bases from J, the junction contained 4 bases not matched to a gene. This CDR3 has 13 amino acids. CDR3 bases: TGCAGTGCTACCGGGGGGAAATACAATGAGCAGTTCTTC. Residues: CSATGGKYNEQFF.

This clonotype was seen ten or more times. This chain joins TRBV6-1 and TRBJ2-2; a possible D gene is TRBD1 (6 bases). Germline V gives CDR1 MNHNS, CDR2 SASEGT. V was trimmed by 6 bases and J by 4 bases, leaving 12 bases between them. CDR3 length equals 14 residues. The CDR3 region is CASSLDRTTGELFF. CDR3 sequence (DNA): TGTGCCAGCAGCCTCGACAGGACCACCGGGGAGCTGTTTTTT.

This clonotype was observed at least ten times. J is TRBJ2-1 and V is TRBV6-2 or TRBV6-3; weak D call: TRBD2 (7 bases). Germline-derived CDR1 and CDR2 are MNHEY and SVGEGT. Trimming left V 7 bases short and J 7 bases short, with 20 bases between. CDR3 length equals 15 residues. The CDR3 sequence is CASINGGAERNEQFF. CDR3 DNA: TGTGCCAGCATCAATGGGGGGGCCGAGAGAAATGAGCAGTTCTTC.

The rearrangement links TRBV20-1 to TRBJ2-5; no clear D gene. Germline V gene sequence: CDR1 DFQATT, CDR2 SNEGSKA (reference sequence). The CDR3 consists of 14 residues. V was pared by 1 base and J by 5 bases, with 14 bases between. CDR3 DNA sequence: TGCAGTGCTAGAGTATTACTGGGTTTGGAGACCCAGTACTTC. Encoded protein: CSARVLLGLETQYF.

This clonotype was recorded only once. The J gene is TRBJ2-5, the V gene TRBV5-5, with D perhaps matching TRBD2 (5 bases). Germline V gene lookup returns CDR1 SGHKS and CDR2 YYEKEE (reference sequence). Trimming took off 5 bases at V and 3 bases at J, with 14 bases between the two ends. CDR3 length equals 14 residues. CDR3 in amino acids: CASSPGPREETQYF. DNA for the CDR3: TGTGCCAGCAGTCCAGGACCGAGGGAAGAGACCCAGTACTTC.

This clonotype showed up many times. The chain combines TRBV18 with TRBJ1-1; possibly TRBD1 for D (5 bases). Germline CDR1 and CDR2: KGHSH and LQKENI. Trimming removed 2 bases from V and 5 bases from J, with 9 bases in between. The CDR3 length is 13 residues. The CDR3 here is CASSPAGGTEAFF. The CDR3 region has the DNA TGTGCCAGCTCACCAGCGGGGGGAACTGAAGCTTTCTTT.

This chain connects TRBV9 to TRBJ2-5, with D possibly being TRBD2 (5 bases). This CDR3 region has 16 residues. Trimming stripped 3 bases from V and 5 bases from J, with 20 bases between. Per the germline V gene, CDR1 is SGDLS and CDR2 is YYNGEE. CDR3 sequence reads: CASSGAEGSVVETQYF. In DNA form, the CDR3 reads TGTGCCAGCAGCGGCGCCGAGGGTAGCGTCGTGGAGACCCAGTACTTC. The whole variable domain, filled in from reference TRBV9 and TRBJ2-5, reads DSGVTQTPKHLITATGQRVTLRCSPRSGDLSVYWYQQSLDQGLQFLIQYYNGEERAKGNILERFSAQQFPDLHSELNLSSLELGDSALYFCASSGAEGSVVETQYFGPGTRLLVL.

This clonotype was recorded many times. This rearrangement joins TRBV5-6 to TRBJ2-7, with D perhaps TRBD1 (5 bases). The V gene's germline CDR1 is SGHDT and CDR2 YYEEEE. Trimming took off 4 bases at V and 7 bases at J, with 18 bases between the two ends. This CDR3 is built from 14 residues. The CDR3 DNA reads as TGTGCCAGCAGCATTAGGGGCCCACGCCTGGAGCAGTACTTC. Its translation is CASSIRGPRLEQYF.

This clonotype showed up many times. The CDR3 nucleotides are TGCAGCGATTCCAGGACAGGGAAAAACAATAGCAATCAGCCCCAGCATTTT. Translation gives CSDSRTGKNNSNQPQHF. The chain recombines TRBV29-1 with TRBJ1-5, with 8 bases matching TRBD1. V lost 7 bases and J lost 0; bases outside the gene matches: 14. Germline lookup yields CDR1 SQVTM and CDR2 ANQGSEA. This CDR3 is built from 17 residues.